This T cell receptor beta chain is from a study of blood T cell repertoires in COVID-19. The wider study: Researchers got acute and convalescent COVID-19 samples from the United States, Italy and Spain. T cells, B-cell-depleted T cells, or PBMCs supplied cDNA or gDNA.

The germline CDR1 and CDR2 sequences are SSHAT and FNYEAQ (reference sequence). V lost 4 bases and J lost 4; bases outside the gene matches: 6. The CDR3 is 14 residues long. Authors' processing steps: Estimates of nucleated cell counts were drawn from the amplification of reference gene primers. Sequencing used immunoSEQ multiplex PCR; TCRdb keeps in-frame clones, though not all of them. V, J and clone size were drawn from that table, and D and trimming were deduced from the DNA. The sample records 150,000 to 200,000 clones, just under 80% being singletons. In this sample, this clone turned up a few times.

The receptor was isolated from a woman older than 75 with active or convalescent COVID-19. The chain is built from TRBV7-7 and TRBJ2-5; the match to TRBD1 covers 7 bases. The sequencing sample was made of peripheral blood. CDR3 residues: CASSSGTVGETQYF. The CDR3 DNA follows: TGTGCCAGCAGCTCAGGGACAGTGGGAGAGACCCAGTACTTC. Drawing the rest from reference TRBV7-7 and TRBJ2-5, the complete variable domain is GAGVSQSPRYKVTKRGQDVTLRCDPISSHATLYWYQQALGQGPEFLTYFNYEAQPDKSGLPSDRFSAERPEGSISTLTIQRTEQRDSAMYRCASSSGTVGETQYFGPGTRLLVL.